This T cell receptor beta chain stems from a study of Ad26.COV2.S vaccination and SARS-CoV-2 variants. Whole-study context: Within the COV1001 Ad26.COV2.S trial arm, the donor was enrolled. Intramuscular Ad26.COV2.S at 5x10^10 or 1x10^11 viral particles.

Treatment noted: about 20 received Ad26.COV2.S at low or high dose, single or two shots; five or six received placebo; per-sample allocation not given. Specimens were obtained on day 63 following the first vaccine or placebo injection. Profiling relied on immunoSEQ multiplex PCR, and the TCRdb table lists in-frame clones only, not all of them. The repertoire holds 300,000 to 400,000 clones, with approximately 86% as singletons. This CDR3 comprises 14 residues. The V gene end was trimmed by 3 bases and the J gene end by 5 bases; junction bases not matched to a gene: 3. Germline V CDR1 and CDR2: SEHNR, FQNEAQ (reference sequence).

The J gene is TRBJ1-4, the V gene TRBV7-9, with TRBD1 matching 7 bases. Sequencing used peripheral blood, obtained in a trial of Ad26.COV2.S vaccine versus placebo. This clonotype was obtained from a person aged 18-60 years who received the Ad26.COV2.S COVID-19 vaccine or a placebo. The CDR3 here is CASSLGQPNEKLFF. The CDR3 DNA is TGTGCCAGCAGCTTGGGACAGCCGAATGAAAAACTGTTTTTT.